This is a list of T cell receptor beta chains from one sample in a study of cytomegalovirus exposure and HLA in healthy donors. TCRdb keeps only in-frame clones here, not all; method: immunoSEQ multiplex PCR. The sample consists of more than 120,000 clones, 75% to 85% of them appearing once. The sample taken for sequencing was PBMCs. The source of these receptors is a woman aged 40 to 50 in good health and CMV-seropositive. Both conserved end residues are part of each CDR3. Fields, in order: V gene, D gene, J gene, clone size, CDR3 protein, CDR3 DNA. The D gene is left open where the match is weak. Clone size is shown for a subset of rows, as once, few, many or a class of expanded clone.

>TRBV28|NA|TRBJ1-2|NA
CASSRTVPNYGYTF
TGTGCCAGCAGTCGGACAGTTCCTAACTATGGCTACACCTTC
>TRBV2|NA|TRBJ1-1|NA
CASSDQGVAFF
TGTGCCAGCAGTGACCAGGGTGTAGCTTTCTTT
>TRBV6-6|TRBD1|TRBJ2-7|NA
CASGHPGTGGSYEQYF
TGTGCCAGCGGCCACCCCGGGACAGGGGGTTCCTACGAGCAGTACTTC
>TRBV5-1|TRBD2|TRBJ2-1|NA
CASSRLAGPYNEQFF
TGCGCCAGCAGTCGACTAGCGGGACCTTACAATGAGCAGTTCTTC
>TRBV30|TRBD1|TRBJ1-6|NA
CAWSTRTGVNSPLHF
TGTGCCTGGAGTACACGGACAGGGGTTAATTCACCCCTCCACTTT
>TRBV6-5|TRBD1|TRBJ2-6|NA
CASSPGQLALVLTF
TGTGCCAGCAGTCCGGGACAGCTTGCCTTGGTCCTGACTTTC
>TRBV10-1|TRBD1|TRBJ2-7|NA
CASSARTGSYEQYF
TGCGCCAGCAGCGCCCGGACAGGGTCCTACGAGCAGTACTTC
>TRBV18|NA|TRBJ2-3|NA
CASSQYRENTQYF
TGTGCCAGCTCACAGTACAGGGAAAATACGCAGTATTTT
>TRBV2|TRBD2|TRBJ2-4|NA
CASNMWREGVQYF
TGTGCCAGCAATATGTGGCGGGAGGGGGTTCAGTACTTC
>TRBV29-1|TRBD2|TRBJ2-5|NA
CSVDELAGVGQHF
TGCAGCGTTGACGAACTAGCGGGAGTGGGGCAGCACTTC
>TRBV7-7|NA|TRBJ2-1|NA
CASTPGLDYNEQFF
TGTGCTAGCACCCCGGGACTCGACTACAATGAGCAGTTCTTC
>TRBV15|NA|TRBJ1-6|few
CATSRRGPSSYNSPLHF
TGTGCCACCAGCAGGAGAGGGCCCAGCTCCTATAATTCACCCCTCCACTTT
>TRBV2|NA|TRBJ2-7|NA
CASSDFGEQYF
TGTGCCAGCAGTGATTTCGGCGAGCAGTACTTC
>TRBV4-1|TRBD2|TRBJ2-7|NA
CASSQAPLLGAGAGNEQYF
TGCGCCAGCAGCCAGGCACCACTTCTAGGAGCGGGAGCGGGCAACGAGCAGTACTTC
>TRBV19|NA|TRBJ2-7|NA
CASSIGLAPSYEQYF
TGTGCCAGTAGTATAGGCCTAGCACCCTCCTACGAGCAGTACTTC
>TRBV7-9|NA|TRBJ2-2|NA
CASTAAGELFF
TGTGCCAGCACCGCGGCCGGGGAGCTGTTTTTT
>TRBV2|NA|TRBJ1-6|few
CASSPYSVYNSPLHF
TGTGCCAGCAGTCCGTACTCCGTCTATAATTCACCCCTCCACTTT
>TRBV11-2|TRBD2|TRBJ2-2|NA
CASSSRGLAGGTGELFF
TGTGCCAGCAGCTCACGGGGACTAGCGGGAGGAACCGGGGAGCTGTTTTTT
>TRBV5-1|TRBD1|TRBJ2-3|few
CASSLDGQGAQYF
TGCGCCAGCAGCTTGGATGGACAGGGGGCGCAGTATTTT
>TRBV19|NA|TRBJ2-2|NA
CASSSWTLNTGELFF
TGTGCCAGTAGTTCTTGGACACTGAACACCGGGGAGCTGTTTTTT
>TRBV29-1|TRBD1|TRBJ1-1|once
CSVRQGAITEAFF
TGCAGCGTAAGACAGGGGGCGATCACTGAAGCTTTCTTT
>TRBV4-2|TRBD1|TRBJ1-5|NA
CASSQEEQGAPQPQHF
TGTGCCAGCAGCCAAGAGGAGCAGGGGGCCCCGCAGCCCCAGCATTTT
>TRBV2|NA|TRBJ1-4|NA
CASTGQWQDEKLFF
TGTGCCAGCACTGGACAGTGGCAGGATGAAAAACTGTTTTTT
>TRBV11-3|TRBD1|TRBJ2-7|NA
CASRSGTDLYEQYF
TGTGCCAGCAGGTCCGGGACAGACCTCTACGAGCAGTACTTC
>TRBV6-5|NA|TRBJ1-3|NA
CASSFSISSGNTIYF
TGTGCCAGCAGTTTCTCGATCAGCTCTGGAAACACCATATATTTT
>TRBV7-9|NA|TRBJ2-7|once
CASSSTSLEQYF
TGTGCCAGCAGCTCCACTAGTTTAGAGCAGTACTTC
>TRBV6-5|NA|TRBJ2-5|NA
CASSHGQQKETQYF
TGTGCCAGCAGCCATGGACAGCAAAAAGAGACCCAGTACTTC
>TRBV2|NA|TRBJ2-7|NA
CASSGSGQSSYEQYF
TGTGCCAGCAGTGGGTCAGGGCAGAGCTCCTACGAGCAGTACTTC
>TRBV4-2|NA|TRBJ2-1|NA
CASSQGRQSSYNEQFF
TGTGCCAGCAGCCAAGGGCGACAGAGCTCCTACAATGAGCAGTTCTTC
>TRBV6-1|NA|TRBJ2-3|NA
CASSDYPTDTQYF
TGTGCCAGCAGTGACTACCCCACAGATACGCAGTATTTT
>TRBV28|TRBD1|TRBJ2-7|NA
CASSEIGTGGENEQYF
TGTGCCAGCAGTGAGATCGGGACAGGGGGCGAGAACGAGCAGTACTTC
>TRBV5-1|TRBD2|TRBJ2-7|NA
CASSLGTSSSYEQYF
TGCGCCAGCAGCTTGGGGACTAGCAGCTCCTACGAGCAGTACTTC
>TRBV7-9|NA|TRBJ2-1|NA
CASSPWTRTPYNEQFF
TGTGCCAGCAGCCCATGGACGAGGACTCCCTACAATGAGCAGTTCTTC
>TRBV5-1|NA|TRBJ2-5|NA
CASSLVSGGQETQYF
TGCGCCAGCAGCTTGGTCTCTGGCGGCCAAGAGACCCAGTACTTC
>TRBV6-1|NA|TRBJ1-1|few
CASSEKGGVTEAFF
TGTGCCAGCAGTGAAAAAGGGGGGGTTACTGAAGCTTTCTTT
>TRBV6-6|TRBD1|TRBJ2-7|NA
CASSYGDRGLREQYF
TGTGCCAGCAGTTACGGGGACAGGGGTTTGCGCGAGCAGTACTTC
>TRBV27|NA|TRBJ2-1|NA
CASSLSEGQARFF
TGTGCCAGCAGTTTATCGGAAGGCCAGGCCCGGTTCTTC
>TRBV27|NA|TRBJ2-2|NA
CASSFMGRGNTGELFF
TGTGCCAGCAGTTTTATGGGGCGAGGAAACACCGGGGAGCTGTTTTTT
>TRBV27|NA|TRBJ2-2|NA
CASGTSNTGELFF
TGTGCCAGCGGGACTTCCAACACCGGGGAGCTGTTTTTT
>TRBV4-1|TRBD1|TRBJ1-2|NA
CASSQETGGYGYTF
TGCGCCAGCAGCCAAGAGACAGGGGGCTATGGCTACACCTTC
>TRBV5-1|TRBD1|TRBJ1-3|NA
CASSLTGAGNTIYF
TGCGCCAGCAGCCTGACAGGGGCTGGAAACACCATATATTTT
>TRBV4-2|TRBD2|TRBJ2-7|NA
CASSQETSGYEQYF
TGTGCCAGCAGCCAAGAGACTAGCGGCTACGAGCAGTACTTC
>TRBV11-2|TRBD1|TRBJ2-5|NA
CASSPFGTGATETQYF
TGTGCCAGCAGCCCTTTCGGGACAGGGGCCACAGAGACCCAGTACTTC
>TRBV11-3|NA|TRBJ2-3|NA
CASTLEGAAPDTQYF
TGTGCCAGCACACTGGAGGGGGCAGCCCCGGATACGCAGTATTTT
>TRBV11-2|TRBD2|TRBJ2-5|once
CASSSPRRVAGGLETQYF
TGTGCCAGCAGCTCCCCTAGGAGAGTAGCGGGAGGTTTGGAGACCCAGTACTTC
>TRBV7-8|TRBD1|TRBJ2-7|NA
CASSFGQVGYEQYF
TGTGCCAGCAGCTTTGGACAGGTTGGCTACGAGCAGTACTTC
>TRBV9|NA|TRBJ2-5|NA
CASSVADQETQYF
TGTGCCAGCAGCGTAGCTGACCAAGAGACCCAGTACTTC
>TRBV13|TRBD2|TRBJ2-1|NA
CASSPGLAVLDEQFF
TGTGCCAGCAGCCCAGGACTAGCGGTTTTAGATGAGCAGTTCTTC